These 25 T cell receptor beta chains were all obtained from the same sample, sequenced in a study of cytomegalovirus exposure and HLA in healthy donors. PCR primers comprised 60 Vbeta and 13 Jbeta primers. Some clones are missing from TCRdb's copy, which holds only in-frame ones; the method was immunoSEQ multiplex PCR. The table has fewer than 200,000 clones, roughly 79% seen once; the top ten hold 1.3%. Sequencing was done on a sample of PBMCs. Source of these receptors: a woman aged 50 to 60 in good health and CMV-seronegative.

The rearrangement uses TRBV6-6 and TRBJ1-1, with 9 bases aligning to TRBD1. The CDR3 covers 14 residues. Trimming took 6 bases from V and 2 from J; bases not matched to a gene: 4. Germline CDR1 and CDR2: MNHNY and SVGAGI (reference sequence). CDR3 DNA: TGTGCCAGCAGCCAGACAGGGGGTAACACTGAAGCTTTCTTT. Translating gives CASSQTGGNTEAFF.

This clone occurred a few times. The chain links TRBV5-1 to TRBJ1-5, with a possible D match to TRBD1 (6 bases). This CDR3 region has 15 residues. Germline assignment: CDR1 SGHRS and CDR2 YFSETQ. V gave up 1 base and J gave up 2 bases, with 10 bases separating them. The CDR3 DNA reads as TGCGCCAGCAGCTTGTCAGGGGTTCGCAATCAGCCCCAGCATTTT. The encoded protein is CASSLSGVRNQPQHF.

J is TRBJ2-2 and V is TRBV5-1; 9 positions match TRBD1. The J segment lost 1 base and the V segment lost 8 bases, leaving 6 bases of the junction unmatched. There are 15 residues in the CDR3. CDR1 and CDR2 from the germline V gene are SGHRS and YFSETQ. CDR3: CASWTGALNTGELFF. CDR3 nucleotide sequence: TGCGCCAGTTGGACAGGGGCGCTGAACACCGGGGAGCTGTTTTTT.

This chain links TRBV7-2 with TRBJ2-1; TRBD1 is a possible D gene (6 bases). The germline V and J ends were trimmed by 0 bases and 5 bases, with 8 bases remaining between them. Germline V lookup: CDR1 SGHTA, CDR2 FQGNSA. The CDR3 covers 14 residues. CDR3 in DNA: TGTGCCAGCAGCTTAGCGGCAGGGGACAATGAGCAGTTCTTC. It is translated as CASSLAAGDNEQFF.

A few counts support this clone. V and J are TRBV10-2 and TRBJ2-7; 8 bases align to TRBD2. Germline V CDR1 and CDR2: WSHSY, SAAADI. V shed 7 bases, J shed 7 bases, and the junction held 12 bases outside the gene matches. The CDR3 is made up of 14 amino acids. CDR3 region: CASMGAGGRGEQYF. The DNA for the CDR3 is TGCGCCAGCATGGGGGCGGGAGGACGTGGGGAGCAGTACTTC.

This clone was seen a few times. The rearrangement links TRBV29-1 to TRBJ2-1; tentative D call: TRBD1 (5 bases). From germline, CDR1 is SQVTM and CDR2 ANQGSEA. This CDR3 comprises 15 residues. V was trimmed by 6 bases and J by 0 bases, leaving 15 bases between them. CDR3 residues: CSVRQTLSSYNEQFF. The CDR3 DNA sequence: TGCAGCGTGCGACAGACCCTTAGCTCCTACAATGAGCAGTTCTTC.

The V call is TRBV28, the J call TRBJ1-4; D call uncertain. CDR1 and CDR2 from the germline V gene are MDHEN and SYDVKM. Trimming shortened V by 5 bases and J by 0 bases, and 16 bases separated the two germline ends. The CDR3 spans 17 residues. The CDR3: CASSPPPGIATNEKLFF. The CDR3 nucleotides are TGTGCCAGCAGTCCGCCCCCGGGGATTGCAACTAATGAAAAACTGTTTTTT.

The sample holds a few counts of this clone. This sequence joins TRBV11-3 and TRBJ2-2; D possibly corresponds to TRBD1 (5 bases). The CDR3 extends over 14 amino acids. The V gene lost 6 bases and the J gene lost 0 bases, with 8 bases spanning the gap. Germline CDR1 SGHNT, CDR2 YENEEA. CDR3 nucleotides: TGTGCCAGCAGGACAGCCACGAACACCGGGGAGCTGTTTTTT. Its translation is CASRTATNTGELFF.

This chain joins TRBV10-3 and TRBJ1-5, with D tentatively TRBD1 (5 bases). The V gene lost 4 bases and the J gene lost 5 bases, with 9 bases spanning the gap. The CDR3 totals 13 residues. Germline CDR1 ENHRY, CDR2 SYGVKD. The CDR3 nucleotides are TGTGCCATCAGTGTGGACAAGGATCAGCCCCAGCATTTT. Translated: CAISVDKDQPQHF.

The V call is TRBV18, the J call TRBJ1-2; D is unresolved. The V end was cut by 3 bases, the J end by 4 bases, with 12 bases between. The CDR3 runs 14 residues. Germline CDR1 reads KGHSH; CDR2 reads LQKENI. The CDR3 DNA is TGTGCCAGCTCACCTCAATTCGGAGGCTATGGCTACACCTTC. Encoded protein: CASSPQFGGYGYTF.

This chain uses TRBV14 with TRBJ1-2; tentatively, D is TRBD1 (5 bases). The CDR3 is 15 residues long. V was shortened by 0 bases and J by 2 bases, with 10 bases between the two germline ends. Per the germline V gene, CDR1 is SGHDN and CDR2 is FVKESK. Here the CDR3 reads CASSQERQLNYGYTF. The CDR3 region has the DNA TGTGCCAGCAGCCAAGAACGACAGCTAAACTATGGCTACACCTTC.

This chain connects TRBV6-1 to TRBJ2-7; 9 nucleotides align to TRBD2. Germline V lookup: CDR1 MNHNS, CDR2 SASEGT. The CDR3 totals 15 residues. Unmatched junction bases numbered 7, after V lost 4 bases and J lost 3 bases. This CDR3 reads CASSVGGSGGYEQYF. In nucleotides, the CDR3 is TGTGCCAGCAGTGTGGGGGGTAGCGGGGGCTACGAGCAGTACTTC.

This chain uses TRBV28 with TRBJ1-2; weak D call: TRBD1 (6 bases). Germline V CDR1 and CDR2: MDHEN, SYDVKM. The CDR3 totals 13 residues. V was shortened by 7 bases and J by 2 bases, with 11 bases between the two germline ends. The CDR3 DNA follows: TGTGCCAGCATCCAAAGGGGGAACTATGGCTACACCTTC. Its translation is CASIQRGNYGYTF.

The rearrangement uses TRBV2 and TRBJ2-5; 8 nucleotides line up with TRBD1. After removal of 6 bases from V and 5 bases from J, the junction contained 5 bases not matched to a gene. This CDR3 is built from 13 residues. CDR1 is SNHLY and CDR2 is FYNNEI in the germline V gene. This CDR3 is CASSGQGSETQYF. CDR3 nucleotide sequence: TGTGCCAGCAGCGGACAGGGAAGCGAGACCCAGTACTTC.

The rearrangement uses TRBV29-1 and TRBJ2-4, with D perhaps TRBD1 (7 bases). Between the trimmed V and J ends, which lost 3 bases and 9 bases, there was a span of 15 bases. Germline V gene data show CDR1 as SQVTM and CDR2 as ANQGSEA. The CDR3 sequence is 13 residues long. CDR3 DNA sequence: TGCAGCGTTGATGCCAGGGGGGAAAGCATTCAGTACTTC. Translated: CSVDARGESIQYF. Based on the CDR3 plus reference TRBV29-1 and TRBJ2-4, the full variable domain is SAVISQKPSRDICQRGTSLTIQCQVDSQVTMMFWYRQQPGQSLTLIATANQGSEATYESGFVIDKFPISRPNLTFSTLTVSNMSPEDSSIYLCSVDARGESIQYFGAGTRLSVL.

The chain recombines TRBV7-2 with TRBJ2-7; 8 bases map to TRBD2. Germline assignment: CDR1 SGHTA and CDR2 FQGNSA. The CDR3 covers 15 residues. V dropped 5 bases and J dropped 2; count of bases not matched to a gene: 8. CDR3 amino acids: CASSPSGSLAYEQYF. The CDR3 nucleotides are TGTGCCAGCAGCCCAAGCGGGAGCTTAGCCTACGAGCAGTACTTC.

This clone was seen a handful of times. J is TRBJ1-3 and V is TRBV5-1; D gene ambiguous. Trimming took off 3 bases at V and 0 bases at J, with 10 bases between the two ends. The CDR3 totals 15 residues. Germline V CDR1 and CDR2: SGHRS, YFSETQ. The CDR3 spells CASSSDTLSGNTIYF. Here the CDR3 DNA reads TGCGCCAGCAGCTCAGACACTCTCTCTGGAAACACCATATATTTT.

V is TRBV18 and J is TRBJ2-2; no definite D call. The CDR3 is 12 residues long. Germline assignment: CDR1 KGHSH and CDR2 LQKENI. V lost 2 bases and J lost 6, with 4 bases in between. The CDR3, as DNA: TGTGCCAGCTCACCAAGCCCCGGGGAGCTGTTTTTT. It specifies CASSPSPGELFF.

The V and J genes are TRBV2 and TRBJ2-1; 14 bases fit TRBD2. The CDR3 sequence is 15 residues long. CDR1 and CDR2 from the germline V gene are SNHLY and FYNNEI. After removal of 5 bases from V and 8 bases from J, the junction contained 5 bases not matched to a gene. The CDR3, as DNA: TGTGCCAGCAGTATCGGACTAGCGGGGGGCCATGAGCAGTTCTTC. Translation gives CASSIGLAGGHEQFF.

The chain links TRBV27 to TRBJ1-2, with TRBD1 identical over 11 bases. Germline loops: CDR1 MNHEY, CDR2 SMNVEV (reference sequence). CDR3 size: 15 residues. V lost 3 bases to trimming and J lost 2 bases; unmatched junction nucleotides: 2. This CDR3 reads CASSFGTGGNYGYTF. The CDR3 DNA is TGTGCCAGCAGTTTCGGGACAGGGGGGAACTATGGCTACACCTTC.

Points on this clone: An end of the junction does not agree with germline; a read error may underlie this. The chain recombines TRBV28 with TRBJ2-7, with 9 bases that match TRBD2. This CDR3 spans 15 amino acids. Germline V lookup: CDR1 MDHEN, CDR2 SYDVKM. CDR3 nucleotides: TGTGCCAGCAGTTCCCTAGGCGGGAGGGCCTATGAGCAGTACTTC. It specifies CASSSLGGRAYEQYF.

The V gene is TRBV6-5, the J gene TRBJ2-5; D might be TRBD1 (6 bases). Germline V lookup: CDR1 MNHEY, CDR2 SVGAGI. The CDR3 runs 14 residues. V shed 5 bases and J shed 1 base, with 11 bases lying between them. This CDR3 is CASSPTDSQETQYF. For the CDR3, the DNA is TGTGCCAGCAGTCCAACGGACAGCCAAGAGACCCAGTACTTC.

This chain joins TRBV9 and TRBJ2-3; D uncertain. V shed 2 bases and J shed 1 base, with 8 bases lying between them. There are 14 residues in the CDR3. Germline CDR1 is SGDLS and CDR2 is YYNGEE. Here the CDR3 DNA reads TGTGCCAGCAGCGTCAGTCCCGGCACAGATACGCAGTATTTT. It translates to CASSVSPGTDTQYF.

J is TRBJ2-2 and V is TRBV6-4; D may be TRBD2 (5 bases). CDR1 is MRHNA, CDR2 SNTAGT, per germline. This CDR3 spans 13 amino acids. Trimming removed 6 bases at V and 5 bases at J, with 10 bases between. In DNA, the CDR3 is TGTGCCAGCAGGCCTACGGGGACCGGGGAGCTGTTTTTT. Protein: CASRPTGTGELFF.

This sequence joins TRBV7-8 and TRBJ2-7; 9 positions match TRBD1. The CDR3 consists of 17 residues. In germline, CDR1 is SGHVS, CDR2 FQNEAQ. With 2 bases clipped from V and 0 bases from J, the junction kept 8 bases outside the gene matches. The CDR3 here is CASSLIPRQGGSYEQYF. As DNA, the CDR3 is TGTGCCAGCAGCTTAATCCCCCGACAGGGGGGCTCCTACGAGCAGTACTTC.